Following are 2 T cell receptor beta chains from one sample sequenced in a study of cytomegalovirus exposure and HLA in healthy donors. Sequencing used immunoSEQ multiplex PCR; TCRdb keeps in-frame clones, though not all of them. The data hold 150,000 to 200,000 clones, with 96% observed a single time. Sequences were obtained from PBMCs. The receptors come from a woman aged 18 to 35 in good health and CMV-seronegative.

The CDR3 DNA is TGTGCCAGCAGGGTAGCGGGGGCCCGCACAGATACGCAGTATTTT. Translated: CASRVAGARTDTQYF. V and J are TRBV6-5 and TRBJ2-3, with 9 nucleotides matching TRBD2. The germline V gene encodes CDR1 MNHEY and CDR2 SVGAGI. V shed 6 bases and J 1 base; nucleotides not matched to a gene: 5. This CDR3 spans 15 amino acids.

The V and J genes are TRBV15 and TRBJ1-4, with 7 positions matching TRBD1. Germline V lookup: CDR1 LNHNV, CDR2 YYDKDF (reference sequence). The CDR3 spans 14 residues. V was clipped by 3 bases and J by 7 bases; unmatched bases: 5. CDR3 loop: CATSRYRGSEKLFF. CDR3 in DNA: TGTGCCACCAGCAGGTACAGGGGAAGTGAAAAACTGTTTTTT.